These 25 T cell receptor beta chains were all obtained from the same sample, sequenced in a study of shared clonotypes between healthy human individuals. The table came from immunoSEQ multiplex PCR; TCRdb's copy has only in-frame clones and leaves some out. The sample lists about a million clones, about 72% seen once, with roughly 0.82% in the top ten. What was sequenced was memory CD4+ T cells from PBMCs. Subset given: CD45RA-negative fraction. These TCRs come from a man between 18 and 35 years old in good health. Some clones in this sample may be carry-over from other donors' samples.

The chain uses TRBV6-1 and TRBJ1-2, with 10 bases lining up with TRBD1. J was trimmed by 4 bases and V by 6 bases; bases with no gene match: 5. There are 14 residues in the CDR3. CDR1 is MNHNS and CDR2 is SASEGT in the germline V gene. CDR3 coding DNA: TGTGCCAGCAGAGGCGGGACAGGGGTCTATGGCTACACCTTC. This codes for CASRGGTGVYGYTF.

This sequence joins TRBV28 and TRBJ2-5; tentatively, D is TRBD1 or TRBD2 (5 bases each). V lost 6 bases and J lost 7, with 21 bases in between. This CDR3 is built from 15 residues. Germline V gene sequence: CDR1 MDHEN, CDR2 SYDVKM. In DNA, the CDR3 is TGTGCCAGCAGAACCGGGACGGGGTCCCTGCCGACCCAGTACTTC. Protein: CASRTGTGSLPTQYF.

V is TRBV27 and J is TRBJ2-4, with D perhaps matching TRBD1 or TRBD2 (5 bases each). Per germline, CDR1 MNHEY and CDR2 SMNVEV (reference sequence). CDR3 size: 14 residues. Trimming removed 4 bases from V and 0 bases from J, with 7 bases in between. CDR3 DNA sequence: TGTGCCAGCAGTTCCGGGACAGCCAAAAACATTCAGTACTTC. Residues: CASSSGTAKNIQYF.

Written as DNA, the CDR3 is TGCGCCAGCAGTGATCAATTGACAGGGGCAAGCTCTGGGGCCAACGTCCTGACTTTC. Translating gives CASSDQLTGASSGANVLTF. V and J are TRBV5-1 and TRBJ2-6; 8 bases are shared with TRBD1. CDR3 length: 19 residues. Unmatched junction bases numbered 13, after V lost 5 bases and J lost 0 bases. Germline V CDR1 and CDR2: SGHRS, YFSETQ.

The sample holds a few counts of this clone. V and J are TRBV28 and TRBJ2-3, with TRBD2 matching 8 bases. The CDR3 has 15 amino acids. V lost 4 bases, J lost 0 bases, and 3 bases stayed unmatched. The germline V gene encodes CDR1 MDHEN and CDR2 SYDVKM. CDR3 in DNA: TGTGCCAGCAGTTGGAGCGGGGGCAGCACAGATACGCAGTATTTT. Translation: CASSWSGGSTDTQYF.

This sequence joins TRBV4-1 and TRBJ2-5, with a possible D match to TRBD2 (5 bases). Germline V gene lookup returns CDR1 MGHRA and CDR2 YSYEKL. Between the trimmed V and J ends, which lost 1 base and 2 bases, there was a span of 11 bases. This CDR3 is 15 amino acids long. In nucleotides, the CDR3 is TGCGCCAGCAGCCAAGCGGGTAGACTACAAGAGACCCAGTACTTC. Its translation: CASSQAGRLQETQYF.

The V gene is TRBV6-1, the J gene TRBJ2-2; a possible D gene is TRBD1 (6 bases). Germline V gene lookup returns CDR1 MNHNS and CDR2 SASEGT. The V end was cut by 7 bases, the J end by 4 bases, with 16 bases between. This CDR3 region has 15 residues. The CDR3 DNA sequence: TGTGCCAGCACCCCTACAGGGTATGGCACCGGGGAGCTGTTTTTT. Encoded protein: CASTPTGYGTGELFF.

The rearrangement joins TRBV10-3 to TRBJ2-5; D might be TRBD1 (5 bases). The CDR3 is 16 residues long. V dropped 0 bases and J dropped 5 bases, with 16 bases sitting between them. Germline V gene lookup returns CDR1 ENHRY and CDR2 SYGVKD. The CDR3 loop reads CAISESIKGVRETQYF. The CDR3 nucleotides are TGTGCCATCAGTGAGTCCATTAAAGGGGTGCGGGAGACCCAGTACTTC.

The chain joins TRBV27 to TRBJ2-3; D is undetermined. Germline assignment: CDR1 MNHEY and CDR2 SMNVEV (reference sequence). The CDR3 runs 14 residues. V gave up 5 bases and J gave up 6 bases, with 15 bases separating them. Written as DNA, the CDR3 is TGTGCCAGCAGTGTGACAAATGCCCCGGATACGCAGTATTTT. This encodes CASSVTNAPDTQYF.

J is TRBJ1-2 and V is TRBV19; 9 nucleotides align to TRBD1. The CDR3 is 14 amino acids. Germline loops: CDR1 LNHDA, CDR2 SQIVND (reference sequence). V shed 6 bases and J 5 bases; nucleotides not matched to a gene: 7. The CDR3 DNA sequence: TGTGCCAGTAGACCCCCGGGACAGGGTTATGGCTACACCTTC. Translation gives CASRPPGQGYGYTF. Full variable domain (rest looked up from reference TRBV19 and TRBJ1-2): DGGITQSPKYLFRKEGQNVTLSCEQNLNHDAMYWYRQDPGQGLRLIYYSQIVNDFQKGDIAEGYSVSREKKESFPLTVTSAQKNPTAFYLCASRPPGQGYGYTFGSGTRLTVV.

The rearrangement joins TRBV6-6 to TRBJ2-7; 8 nucleotides align to TRBD1. V gave up 2 bases and J gave up 7 bases; unmatched junction bases: 10. CDR1 is MNHNY and CDR2 is SVGAGI in the germline V gene (reference sequence). This CDR3 comprises 15 residues. CDR3 DNA sequence: TGTGCCAGCAGTTACGAGTCGGGACAGGTCTCGGAGCAGTACTTC. Translation gives CASSYESGQVSEQYF.

This chain joins TRBV7-3 and TRBJ2-1; tentative D call: TRBD1 (6 bases). The V end was cut by 1 base, the J end by 2 bases, with 9 bases between. Germline CDR1 and CDR2: SGHTA and FQGTGA. CDR3 length equals 15 residues. The CDR3 region has the DNA TGTGCCAGCAGCTTAATGGGGGCCGCCTACAATGAGCAGTTCTTC. This encodes CASSLMGAAYNEQFF.

There are a few counts of this clone. The chain recombines TRBV12-5 with TRBJ1-1, with TRBD1 matching over 7 bases. The germline gives CDR1 LGHNT, CDR2 FRNRAP. The junction had 5 bases not matched to a gene; V was cut back by 6 bases and J by 4 bases. This CDR3 has 13 residues. This CDR3 is CASGLEGATEAFF. The CDR3 region has the DNA TGTGCTAGTGGACTCGAGGGGGCCACTGAAGCTTTCTTT.

The chain employs TRBV6-6 and TRBJ2-7; 11 positions match TRBD1. Germline loops: CDR1 MNHNY, CDR2 SVGAGI (reference sequence). The V and J ends lost 8 bases and 3 bases, in that order; junction bases with no gene match: 12. The CDR3 is 16 residues long. The CDR3 loop reads CASGGQGDLRIYEQYF. CDR3 bases: TGTGCCAGCGGGGGACAGGGGGATCTTCGGATCTACGAGCAGTACTTC.

This clone was seen only once. In nucleotides, the CDR3 is TGTGCCAGCAGTTTAGCGGGGTTTAACTACGAGCAGTACTTC. Translated: CASSLAGFNYEQYF. This chain links TRBV2 with TRBJ2-7; TRBD2 matches 8 bases. The V gene's germline CDR1 is SNHLY and CDR2 FYNNEI. The J segment lost 3 bases and the V segment lost 5 bases, leaving 6 bases of the junction unmatched. This CDR3 has 14 residues.

This clone was found a few times. The chain couples TRBV5-1 to TRBJ1-4; D might be TRBD1 (6 bases). Trimming removed 4 bases from V and 10 bases from J, with 17 bases in between. Germline V lookup: CDR1 SGHRS, CDR2 YFSETQ. CDR3 length: 14 amino acids. CDR3 sequence reads: CASSPGQFSGKLFF. The CDR3, as DNA: TGCGCCAGCAGCCCAGGACAGTTTAGTGGAAAACTGTTTTTT. Together with reference TRBV5-1 and TRBJ1-4, the CDR3 gives the full variable domain: KAGVTQTPRYLIKTRGQQVTLSCSPISGHRSVSWYQQTPGQGLQFLFEYFSETQRNKGNFPGRFSGRQFSNSRSEMNVSTLELGDSALYLCASSPGQFSGKLFFGSGTQLSVL.

This rearrangement joins TRBV6-1 to TRBJ2-7; no clear D. This CDR3 has 11 residues. V was pared by 6 bases and J by 7 bases, with 10 bases between. In germline, CDR1 is MNHNS, CDR2 SASEGT. This CDR3 is CASRGISEQYF. CDR3 DNA sequence: TGTGCCAGCAGAGGTATTAGTGAGCAGTACTTC.

The chain links TRBV28 to TRBJ2-7; D is perhaps TRBD1 (6 bases). Germline lookup yields CDR1 MDHEN and CDR2 SYDVKM. CDR3 length: 14 amino acids. Trimming stripped 3 bases from V and 5 bases from J, with 14 bases between. The CDR3 coding sequence is TGTGCCAGCAGTTTCTACAGGGTTCGGGACGAGCAGTACTTC. Translated: CASSFYRVRDEQYF.

The chain has TRBV25-1 and TRBJ2-5; 12 bases map to TRBD1. Germline V gene data show CDR1 as MGHDK and CDR2 as SYGVNS. The CDR3 has 16 residues. The V and J ends lost 3 bases and 6 bases, in that order; junction bases with no gene match: 8. CDR3 nucleotide sequence: TGTGCCAGCAGTGATACCGGGACAGGGGGCAGGAAGACCCAGTACTTC. Translation gives CASSDTGTGGRKTQYF.

In its sample, this clone was seen a few times. V gene TRBV5-1 combines with J gene TRBJ2-1, with 11 bases identical to TRBD1. The CDR3 has 14 amino acids. The germline V gene encodes CDR1 SGHRS and CDR2 YFSETQ. The V gene end was trimmed by 7 bases and the J gene end by 8 bases; junction bases not matched to a gene: 8. This CDR3 reads CASPGDRGVDEQFF. The CDR3 DNA follows: TGCGCCAGCCCCGGGGACAGGGGGGTGGATGAGCAGTTCTTC. Full variable domain (missing parts from reference TRBV5-1 and TRBJ2-1): KAGVTQTPRYLIKTRGQQVTLSCSPISGHRSVSWYQQTPGQGLQFLFEYFSETQRNKGNFPGRFSGRQFSNSRSEMNVSTLELGDSALYLCASPGDRGVDEQFFGPGTRLTVL.

The chain uses TRBV5-1 and TRBJ2-5; D ambiguous. The CDR3 contains 13 residues. V was cut by 2 bases and J by 4 bases, with 9 bases left in between. Per the germline V gene, CDR1 is SGHRS and CDR2 is YFSETQ. In DNA form, the CDR3 reads TGCGCCAGCAGCTTAGACACCTTAGAGACCCAGTACTTC. It translates to CASSLDTLETQYF.

The V gene is TRBV7-8, the J gene TRBJ1-1, with D hard to call. The CDR3 sequence is 16 residues long. V was trimmed by 5 bases and J by 0 bases, leaving 16 bases between them. CDR1 and CDR2 from the germline V gene are SGHVS and FQNEAQ. The CDR3 spells CASSGELGPMNTEAFF. The DNA for the CDR3 is TGTGCCAGCAGCGGGGAGCTTGGACCCATGAACACTGAAGCTTTCTTT.

The chain employs TRBV28 and TRBJ1-3; D ambiguous. The CDR3 runs to 14 residues. V lost 6 bases and J 1 base, leaving 10 bases between the germline ends. Per germline, CDR1 MDHEN and CDR2 SYDVKM. DNA of the CDR3: TGTGCCAGCAGCACGGACGGGTCTGGAAACACCATATATTTT. Protein sequence: CASSTDGSGNTIYF.

The rearrangement uses TRBV9 and TRBJ1-1; D not certain. The V end was cut by 10 bases, the J end by 1 base, with 14 bases between. The CDR3 length is 13 residues. Germline CDR1 and CDR2: SGDLS and YYNGEE. The DNA of the CDR3 is TGTGCCTCGACCCGGGTGACGAACACTGAAGCTTTCTTT. Translating gives CASTRVTNTEAFF.

Details on this clone: Other DNA variants within this sample encode the same CDR3. The rearrangement joins TRBV28 to TRBJ2-7; possible D gene TRBD2, 5 bases. This CDR3 comprises 12 residues. The germline V gene encodes CDR1 MDHEN and CDR2 SYDVKM. The V end was cut by 6 bases, the J end by 5 bases, with 11 bases between. This CDR3 reads CASSLAGNEQYF. For the CDR3, the DNA is TGTGCCAGCAGCCTTGCCGGGAACGAGCAGTACTTC.